This TCR beta chain was identified during a study of control samples from healthy donors and cancer patients. The method was immunoSEQ multiplex PCR; TCRdb's version includes in-frame clones alone and lacks a portion of them. This repertoire shows around 30,000 clones, more than 85% found once; its top ten account for about 1.6%. Germline V gives CDR1 SGHDT, CDR2 YYEEEE. The V gene lost 2 bases and the J gene lost 5 bases, with 10 bases spanning the gap. The CDR3 runs 13 residues. The chain carries TRBV5-6 and TRBJ1-1, with D possibly TRBD1 on 5 matching bases. Sequencing input: PBMCs. The sequence came from a middle-aged woman with lung cancer. CDR3 protein: CASSFPGRTEAFF. CDR3 sequence (DNA): TGTGCCAGCAGCTTCCCAGGGCGAACTGAAGCTTTCTTT.